Presented here are 18 T cell receptor beta chains from one specimen sequenced in a study of blood T cell repertoires in COVID-19 (dated by TCRdb to the early 2020s). The library was produced with the immunoSEQ multiplex PCR assay. As stored in TCRdb, this immuneACCESS dataset retains in-frame rearrangements with V and J assigned. A fraction of the clones does not appear; measured against another copy, unresolved V genes explain less than half of the discrepancy, and the remainder lacks a known reason. For this sample the table gives some 200,000 clones, of which roughly four fifths were detected only once. Around 6.1% of the sample rests with the top ten. Sequenced input: peripheral blood. The receptors were gathered from a woman aged 35 to 49 with acute or convalescent COVID-19.

V is TRBV2 and J is TRBJ1-2, with D perhaps matching TRBD1 (5 bases). The CDR3 spans 14 residues. Trimming left V 5 bases short and J 2 bases short, with 12 bases between. Per germline, CDR1 SNHLY and CDR2 FYNNEI. CDR3 DNA: TGTGCCAGCAGTCGGACATTGGGGAACTATGGCTACACCTTC. Protein sequence: CASSRTLGNYGYTF.

The chain links TRBV19 to TRBJ1-5, with 10 nucleotides matching TRBD1. Looked up from germline, CDR1 is LNHDA and CDR2 is SQIVND (reference sequence). The CDR3 covers 15 residues. The V gene end was trimmed by 1 base and the J gene end by 6 bases; junction bases not matched to a gene: 3. CDR3 nucleotide sequence: TGTGCCAGTAGTATAGGGACAGGGGGATCTCAGCCCCAGCATTTT. Residues: CASSIGTGGSQPQHF.

This chain uses TRBV14 with TRBJ2-7; 9 bases line up with TRBD1. CDR3 length: 15 amino acids. The junction had 10 bases not matched to a gene; V was cut back by 5 bases and J by 5 bases. From germline, CDR1 is SGHDN and CDR2 FVKESK. DNA for the CDR3: TGTGCCAGCAGCGATCTGGGGGACAGGGTCCACGAGCAGTACTTC. Its translation: CASSDLGDRVHEQYF.

V is TRBV9 and J is TRBJ2-3; D not certain. The CDR3 runs to 14 residues. V was pared by 4 bases and J by 2 bases, with 11 bases between. CDR1 and CDR2 from the germline V gene are SGDLS and YYNGEE. This CDR3 is CASSPATNTDTQYF. The CDR3 nucleotides read TGTGCCAGCAGCCCAGCAACTAACACAGATACGCAGTATTTT.

The chain links TRBV13 to TRBJ2-5, with D hard to call. The germline CDR1 and CDR2 sequences are PRHDT and FYEKMQ (reference sequence). V shed 6 bases and J shed 2 bases, with 10 bases lying between them. The CDR3 runs 13 residues. In DNA form, the CDR3 reads TGTGCCAGCAGGGCAGGATCTCAAGAGACCCAGTACTTC. Encoded protein: CASRAGSQETQYF.

The chain uses TRBV28 and TRBJ1-2, with D uncertain. The CDR3 spans 14 residues. CDR1 MDHEN and CDR2 SYDVKM come from the germline V gene. V dropped 2 bases and J dropped 8 bases, with 15 bases sitting between them. CDR3 amino acids: CASSLPLLKLGYTF. The CDR3 coding sequence is TGTGCCAGCAGTTTACCCCTACTAAAGTTAGGCTACACCTTC.

The chain recombines TRBV20-1 with TRBJ1-2; maybe TRBD1 (6 bases). The CDR3 loop spans 16 amino acids. Germline lookup yields CDR1 DFQATT and CDR2 SNEGSKA (reference sequence). Trimming took 3 bases from V and 4 from J, leaving 21 bases between them. The CDR3 DNA sequence: TGCAGTGCTAGTCCAGCGACAGGACCGCTTGGCTATGGCTACACCTTC. Residues: CSASPATGPLGYGYTF.

This clone was seen just once. V and J are TRBV5-1 and TRBJ2-7, with TRBD1 identical over 9 bases. Germline lookup yields CDR1 SGHRS and CDR2 YFSETQ. Trimming cost V 0 bases and J 3 bases; bases outside gene matches: 1. The CDR3 spans 14 residues. CDR3 DNA: TGCGCCAGCAGCTTGGCGGGACAGGGCTACGAGCAGTACTTC. Its protein is CASSLAGQGYEQYF. The full variable domain, rest sourced from reference TRBV5-1 and TRBJ2-7, is KAGVTQTPRYLIKTRGQQVTLSCSPISGHRSVSWYQQTPGQGLQFLFEYFSETQRNKGNFPGRFSGRQFSNSRSEMNVSTLELGDSALYLCASSLAGQGYEQYFGPGTRLTVT.

V usage is TRBV5-3 and J usage is TRBJ1-1; 7 bases match TRBD1. TRBV5-3 is flagged as an ORF with uncertain function. Unmatched junction bases numbered 9, after V lost 4 bases and J lost 6 bases. The CDR3 has 14 amino acids. In nucleotides, the CDR3 is TGTGCCAGAAGCGGGCAGGGGGTCAGGGCTGAAGCTTTCTTT. Protein sequence: CARSGQGVRAEAFF.

This clone has a handful of counts. The rearrangement joins TRBV9 to TRBJ2-2; 9 bases are shared with TRBD1. CDR1 is SGDLS, CDR2 YYNGEE, per germline. The CDR3 is 15 amino acids. V lost 7 bases, J lost 3 bases, and 7 bases stayed unmatched. The CDR3 region is CASARQGGDTGELFF. CDR3 bases: TGTGCCAGCGCCCGACAGGGGGGCGACACCGGGGAGCTGTTTTTT.

The genes are TRBV28 and TRBJ2-5, with TRBD2 matching 10 bases. Trimming cost V 6 bases and J 1 base; bases outside gene matches: 11. Germline V lookup: CDR1 MDHEN, CDR2 SYDVKM. The CDR3 spans 17 residues. This CDR3 reads CASRRPGTSALQETQYF. CDR3 nucleotide sequence: TGTGCCAGCAGGCGCCCCGGGACTAGCGCCCTCCAAGAGACCCAGTACTTC.

The J gene is TRBJ2-1, the V gene TRBV5-1; D unresolved. The germline gives CDR1 SGHRS, CDR2 YFSETQ. Trimming shortened V by 1 base and J by 8 bases, and 10 bases separated the two germline ends. This CDR3 comprises 13 residues. The CDR3 DNA reads as TGCGCCAGCAGCTTGCACCCAGAAGATGAGCAGTTCTTC. This encodes CASSLHPEDEQFF. Looking up the rest from reference TRBV5-1 and TRBJ2-1 gives the full variable domain: KAGVTQTPRYLIKTRGQQVTLSCSPISGHRSVSWYQQTPGQGLQFLFEYFSETQRNKGNFPGRFSGRQFSNSRSEMNVSTLELGDSALYLCASSLHPEDEQFFGPGTRLTVL.

The chain has TRBV19 and TRBJ1-3; D may be TRBD1 (5 bases). Trimming took off 6 bases at V and 8 bases at J, with 17 bases between the two ends. The length of the CDR3 is 14 residues. The V gene's germline CDR1 is LNHDA and CDR2 SQIVND (reference sequence). The CDR3 DNA reads as TGTGCCAGTAGCAGAAAACAGGTTTGGCACACCATATATTTT. Translation gives CASSRKQVWHTIYF.

This clone was observed a few times. The chain uses TRBV28 and TRBJ2-4, with D maybe TRBD1 (6 bases). V lost 2 bases and J lost 3, with 11 bases in between. Germline V gives CDR1 MDHEN, CDR2 SYDVKM. This CDR3 comprises 15 residues. CDR3 coding DNA: TGTGCCAGCAGTTTACAGGGGAGCAACAAAAACATTCAGTACTTC. Its translation is CASSLQGSNKNIQYF.

This clone has more than one count but fewer than ten. This sequence joins TRBV28 and TRBJ1-2, with 8 bases that match TRBD1. CDR3 length: 14 residues. With 5 bases clipped from V and 2 bases from J, the junction kept 4 bases outside the gene matches. CDR1 MDHEN and CDR2 SYDVKM come from the germline V gene. The CDR3 DNA reads TGTGCCAGCAGTACCTACAGGGGGAACTATGGCTACACCTTC. Translation: CASSTYRGNYGYTF.

The rearrangement joins TRBV19 to TRBJ1-1, with D maybe TRBD1 (5 bases). Germline assignment: CDR1 LNHDA and CDR2 SQIVND (reference sequence). The CDR3 length is 13 residues. Trimming pared 8 bases from V and 10 bases from J, leaving 20 bases between. CDR3 sequence: CASGQGWGLGAFF. The CDR3 DNA is TGTGCCAGTGGGCAGGGATGGGGTTTAGGAGCTTTCTTT.

The chain combines TRBV5-6 with TRBJ2-4; D may be TRBD2 (5 bases). The CDR3 is 15 residues long. Germline V gene data show CDR1 as SGHDT and CDR2 as YYEEEE. Trimming stripped 0 bases from V and 3 bases from J, with 10 bases between. The CDR3 coding sequence is TGTGCCAGCAGCTTGGGTCCGGCGGGCAAAAACATTCAGTACTTC. Amino acids: CASSLGPAGKNIQYF.

V is TRBV6-6 and J is TRBJ1-4; 7 bases fit TRBD1. This CDR3 has 17 residues. CDR1 and CDR2 from the germline V gene are MNHNY and SVGAGI (reference sequence). J gave up 5 bases and V 5 bases, and 14 bases lay outside the gene matches. CDR3 nucleotides: TGTGCCAGCAGTCGGACAGGTCCTCCGTACTCGAATGAAAAACTGTTTTTT. Protein product: CASSRTGPPYSNEKLFF.